These T cell receptor beta chains were read from a single sample in a study of Ad26.COV2.S vaccination and SARS-CoV-2 variants. Sequencing was performed with immunoSEQ multiplex PCR; in TCRdb, only in-frame clones are kept and a portion is missing. The data contain 380,000 or so clones, around nine tenths of them singletons. The sequenced sample was peripheral blood, obtained in a trial of Ad26.COV2.S vaccine versus placebo. These receptors were obtained from a person aged 18-65 years who received the Ad26.COV2.S COVID-19 vaccine or a placebo. CDR3s leave out the opening cysteine and the closing phenylalanine or tryptophan. Clone size is shown for a subset of rows, as once, few, many or a class of expanded clone.

V: TRBV9
size: NA
J: TRBJ2-7
CDR3: ASSTGTGVTYEQY

V: TRBV5-6
size: NA
J: TRBJ2-7
CDR3: ASSRDRGFGEQY

V: TRBV5-1
size: NA
J: TRBJ2-7
CDR3: ASSLEGRDVDEQY

V: TRBV5-4
size: NA
J: TRBJ2-2
CDR3: ASSLWTGGNTGELF

V: TRBV6-1
size: NA
J: TRBJ2-1
CDR3: ASSEGTNHNEQF

V: TRBV30
size: NA
J: TRBJ2-1
CDR3: AWMGGQGAKGDYNEQF

V: TRBV18
size: NA
J: TRBJ1-6
CDR3: ASSPPNSPLH

V: TRBV6-5
size: NA
J: TRBJ2-1
CDR3: ASSFSLAGGGNEQF

V: TRBV28
size: NA
J: TRBJ2-4
CDR3: ASSPWTELAKNIQY

V: TRBV29-1
size: NA
J: TRBJ1-1
CDR3: SVGGTDTEAF

V: TRBV19
size: NA
J: TRBJ1-5
CDR3: ASSTDRSNQPQH

V: TRBV7-9
size: NA
J: TRBJ1-4
CDR3: ASSLDAGLKLF

V: TRBV6-2/TRBV6-3
size: NA
J: TRBJ2-7
CDR3: ASSSPPTFRIGYEQY

V: TRBV19
size: once
J: TRBJ1-5
CDR3: ASSITGYNQPQH

V: TRBV28
size: NA
J: TRBJ1-2
CDR3: ASSWGTVGYT

V: TRBV24-1
size: NA
J: TRBJ2-1
CDR3: ATSDRTRNNEQF

V: TRBV10-2
size: NA
J: TRBJ1-1
CDR3: ASSEGVRSWTEAF

V: TRBV9
size: once
J: TRBJ1-2
CDR3: ASSEGTENYGYT

V: TRBV19
size: NA
J: TRBJ2-6
CDR3: ASSIGKLSGANVLT

V: TRBV7-7
size: NA
J: TRBJ1-1
CDR3: ASSLAGTGDTNTEAF

V: TRBV7-9
size: NA
J: TRBJ2-7
CDR3: ASSLTGAEQY

V: TRBV5-5
size: NA
J: TRBJ2-2
CDR3: ASSQSFWTSDSRGGELF

V: TRBV18
size: few
J: TRBJ1-1
CDR3: ASSPSNTGGKKAF

V: TRBV7-8
size: NA
J: TRBJ1-1
CDR3: ASSLRQVNTEAF

V: TRBV5-1
size: NA
J: TRBJ2-1
CDR3: ASSLTGVAYNEQF

V: TRBV19
size: NA
J: TRBJ1-5
CDR3: ASSLLGGGVYSNQPQH

V: TRBV5-5
size: NA
J: TRBJ1-5
CDR3: ASSLDAGGNSNQPQH

V: TRBV29-1
size: NA
J: TRBJ2-5
CDR3: SVETGEETQY

V: TRBV18
size: NA
J: TRBJ2-3
CDR3: ASSPLRGDTQY

V: TRBV6-5
size: NA
J: TRBJ2-1
CDR3: ASSRTSGGVGEQF

V: TRBV12-3/TRBV12-4
size: NA
J: TRBJ1-5
CDR3: ASMSWAGQPQH

V: TRBV5-1
size: NA
J: TRBJ2-3
CDR3: ASRRGDTQY

V: TRBV27
size: NA
J: TRBJ1-6
CDR3: ASRQTAGWLPLH

V: TRBV18
size: NA
J: TRBJ2-7
CDR3: ASSPPRTGSLNEQY

V: TRBV30
size: NA
J: TRBJ2-1
CDR3: ACSEGNEQF

V: TRBV7-9
size: NA
J: TRBJ2-2
CDR3: ASSSNRDKLNTGELF

V: TRBV7-9
size: NA
J: TRBJ2-7
CDR3: ASSLTGGSYEQY

V: TRBV7-3
size: NA
J: TRBJ2-1
CDR3: ASSFLAGGLVEQF

V: TRBV5-6
size: NA
J: TRBJ1-2
CDR3: ASSPPRGILGYT

V: TRBV6-5
size: NA
J: TRBJ1-5
CDR3: ASTQGQGGNQPQH

V: TRBV28
size: NA
J: TRBJ1-1
CDR3: ASSVPGQGVTEAF

V: TRBV19
size: NA
J: TRBJ1-1
CDR3: ASSIGLSAEAF

V: TRBV19
size: NA
J: TRBJ1-5
CDR3: ASSIVAPYSNQPQH

V: TRBV18
size: NA
J: TRBJ2-4
CDR3: ASSPSQTSGGVLAKNIQY

V: TRBV7-8
size: NA
J: TRBJ2-1
CDR3: ASSLEQAYSYNEQF

V: TRBV24-1
size: NA
J: TRBJ2-1
CDR3: ATSASYRESSYNEQF

V: TRBV19
size: NA
J: TRBJ1-5
CDR3: ASTQTVFLGYSNQPQH

V: TRBV2
size: NA
J: TRBJ2-7
CDR3: ASSEDGGEAYEQY

V: TRBV7-9
size: once
J: TRBJ1-1
CDR3: ATGFGGSEAF

V: TRBV3-1/TRBV3-2
size: NA
J: TRBJ1-6
CDR3: ASSQAGTGDSPLH